A selection of T cell receptor beta chains follows, all from one sample in a study of CD8 T cells in Susac syndrome. TCRdb reprocessed the immunoSEQ multiplex PCR reads with MiXCR, giving one entry per CDR3 protein. Altogether some 300,000 distinct CDR3 sequences are present, about 88% being singletons, with the ten largest covering less than 0.2%. Sequencing used CD8+ T cells from PBMCs. These receptors came from a human donor with multiple sclerosis. CDR3s include the opening cysteine and the closing phenylalanine or tryptophan. Expanded clones get a size class; other rows say once, few or many, or leave the size out.

CASRWTGSYEQYF | TRBV12-3/TRBV12-4 | - | TRBJ2-7
CASSQDSLASAKTQYF | TRBV4-2 | - | TRBJ2-5
CAISERGDKETQYF | TRBV27 | once | TRBJ2-5
CASSAGLAIYEQYF | TRBV5-4 | - | TRBJ2-7
CATSRDSSYEQYF | TRBV15 | once | TRBJ2-7
CSARVPNKNEQFF | TRBV20-1 | - | TRBJ2-1
CASSAGLAAYEQFF | TRBV5-6 | - | TRBJ2-1
CASSISGARGPLYNEQFF | TRBV19 | - | TRBJ2-1
CATSDRSSYEQYF | TRBV24-1 | - | TRBJ2-7
CASSHEGTDSNQPQHF | TRBV4-2 | - | TRBJ1-5
CSVLTGGWQYF | TRBV29-1 | - | TRBJ2-7
CASSLDRVHNEQFF | TRBV7-9 | - | TRBJ2-1
CASSFHLSSYEQYF | TRBV5-5 | - | TRBJ2-7
CASSPKEGGRNYGYTF | TRBV5-6 | - | TRBJ1-2
CASSIGTSGYEQYF | TRBV19 | few | TRBJ2-7
CASSQELSGRAYNEQFF | TRBV4-2 | - | TRBJ2-1
CSATRTRGSTDTQYF | TRBV20-1 | - | TRBJ2-3
CASSWIAGDYEQYF | TRBV27 | - | TRBJ2-7
CSANGRGADSGNTIYF | TRBV20-1 | - | TRBJ1-3
CASSLGLYYGYTF | TRBV6-2/TRBV6-3 | - | TRBJ1-2
CASSQDRAIAKNIQYF | TRBV4-3 | - | TRBJ2-4
CASSLRGSFREQYF | TRBV27 | - | TRBJ2-7
CASRGQGFAQYF | TRBV13 | - | TRBJ2-7
CASSIGTDPNYGYTF | TRBV19 | - | TRBJ1-2
CANPGGTGVYEQYF | TRBV6-1 | - | TRBJ2-7
CATSDGRSYEQFF | TRBV24-1 | - | TRBJ2-1
CATSRDLRGGFDEQYF | TRBV15 | - | TRBJ2-7
CASSYPKDEPDETQYF | TRBV6-2/TRBV6-3 | - | TRBJ2-5
CASSYDGVAQYF | TRBV6-6 | - | TRBJ2-5
CASSYTRIYEQYF | TRBV6-2/TRBV6-3 | - | TRBJ2-7
CASSRAQGSLGNQPQHF | TRBV7-9 | once | TRBJ1-5
CASNVDADIYNEQFF | TRBV9 | - | TRBJ2-1
CASSLKDRPGQQFF | TRBV7-2 | - | TRBJ2-1
CASSLGTAAYEQYF | TRBV11-2 | few | TRBJ2-7
CASSFRVDEQYF | TRBV7-2 | - | TRBJ2-7
CASSQVGVRHEQFF | TRBV27 | - | TRBJ2-1
CASSTGLAAYNEQFF | TRBV6-5 | few | TRBJ2-1